This T cell receptor beta chain was captured in a study of long-term antiretroviral therapy in people with HIV. This CDR3 is built from 18 residues. Trimming stripped 1 base from V and 3 bases from J, with 19 bases between. The germline V gene encodes CDR1 SEHNR and CDR2 FQNEAQ (reference sequence). This clone was picked up a small number of times. The assay used was immunoSEQ (version v3.0), run at survey level. Clones were read by immunoSEQ multiplex PCR, and TCRdb kept only the in-frame ones, dropping some. The table shows about 30,000 clones, with roughly 90% occurring only once. The chain carries TRBV7-9 and TRBJ2-1; D remains ambiguous. This receptor was identified in a man aged 50-60 years with HIV. Material: unsorted PBMCs, obtained 2 years after starting antiretroviral therapy. The CDR3 bases are TGTGCCAGCAGCTTAGATGCATCGTTCGGGTACAGCTACAATGAGCAGTTCTTC. Its translation: CASSLDASFGYSYNEQFF.